Included here is one TCR beta chain sequence, with context. A clone one base away is much larger, so this may be a read error. This sample stems from a study of tumor and adjacent non-tumor tissue in lung cancer. The library came from three nested PCR rounds adapted from ARM-PCR protocols. A single record per CDR3 protein comes from TCRdb applying MiXCR to the multiplex PCR reads. The sample records under 150,000 distinct CDR3 sequences, 60% to 70% being singletons. This sample's RNA came from whole unsorted tissue. The sequenced sample was lung tumor tissue. The sequence was obtained from a man between 60 and 75 years old with small cell lung cancer.

CDR3 amino acids: CSATGGPGYQPQHF. The CDR3 coding sequence is TGCAGTGCTACAGGGGGACCTGGCTATCAGCCCCAGCATTTT. The V gene is TRBV20-1, the J gene TRBJ1-5; TRBD1 matches at 7 bases. The CDR3 totals 14 residues. Germline V lookup: CDR1 DFQATT, CDR2 SNEGSKA (reference sequence). V lost 4 bases, J lost 5 bases, and 8 bases stayed unmatched.